This T cell receptor beta chain is from a study of T cells in Graves' hyperthyroidism and ophthalmopathy. Across the whole study: Peripheral blood was taken when the disease was first diagnosed, before any treatment began.

J was trimmed by 8 bases and V by 6 bases; bases with no gene match: 4. This CDR3 comprises 12 residues. Concerning this clonotype itself: The missing conserved phenylalanine or tryptophan at the end of this CDR3 makes a read error likely.

The investigators amplified TCR beta CDR3 regions from RNA transcripts. First-round RT-PCR targeting the TCR CDR3 was performed with the HTBI primer set. TCRdb reanalysed the multiplex PCR reads using MiXCR and keeps one entry per CDR3 protein. The table has around 350,000 distinct CDR3 sequences, roughly 15% seen once. Clinical Activity Scores of at least 3, NOSPECS grades of at least 4 and durations under 3 months characterized ophthalmopathy patients. Each diagnosis was grounded in clinical symptoms, serum thyroxine and TRAb, thyroid ultrasound, and orbital computed tomography. Source material for PBMCs was about 10 ml fresh peripheral blood.

The clonotype originates from a woman aged 60-70 years with Graves' ophthalmopathy. The V call is TRBV12-3 or TRBV12-4, the J call TRBJ1-2; 9 bases fit TRBD1. Sequenced material: blood. CDR3 nucleotides: TGTGCCAGCAGCTCCGGACAGGGGGGCTACACCCTC. It specifies CASSSGQGGYTL.